This T cell receptor beta chain was recorded in a study of PD-1 blockade in classical Hodgkin lymphoma (dated by TCRdb to about 2020). Study-level background: Nivolumab dosing was 3 mg/kg intravenously every 2 weeks, continuing until either disease progression or unacceptable toxicity. A peripheral blood immune signature of response to PD-1 blockade in classical Hodgkin lymphoma was defined using TCR beta sequencing and CyTOF. Broad study findings and their caveats: CD4+ but not CD8+ TCR diversity rose significantly by C4D1 (p=0.0027 vs p=0.16), most apparent in complete responders (p=0.02). Baseline diversity similar to that of newly diagnosed patients was observed in trial patients achieving complete response, whereas significantly lower diversity was observed in partial responders and progressors. Lower diversity was observed in patients in whom nivolumab was started less than 1 year after ASCT, and these patients were excluded from later analyses so that confounding by immune reconstitution would be avoided. Only a single clinical trial cohort was studied, and what caused the repertoire differences, possibly disease activity or prior therapy, remained undefined. Newly diagnosed patients were reported to have lower baseline TCR diversity than healthy donors, and relapsed/refractory patients were reported to have lower baseline TCR diversity still.

Remarks on this clone: What antigen it recognizes has not been identified. Qualities for individual bases were not recorded, and no much larger clone is one base off.

The Qiagen DNeasy kit was used to extract genomic DNA both from unsorted PBMCs and from the negatively selected CD4+ and CD8+ fractions. TCR beta CDR3 regions were amplified by immunoSEQ multiplex PCR using primers annealing to V and J segments. A synthetic immune receptor repertoire was used to minimize amplification bias, and any residual bias was removed computationally once sequencing was done. The authors processed their data as follows. Custom Python scripts were used to quantify repertoire diversity as the Shannon entropy index. Unsorted, CD4+ and CD8+ repertoires were analyzed separately, except in combined analyses where CD4+ and CD8+ sequences were merged in silico. Clonal expansion was defined as at least a 2-fold frequency increase after treatment relative to C1D1, with a pseudocount of 0.5 for undetected baseline clones. Singleton clones were defined as clones with 0 or 1 copy at C1D1, and non-singleton clones were defined as clones with 2 or more copies. Clones expanded in unsorted samples were annotated as CD4+, CD8+ or unknown by matching protein sequences in sorted samples from the same patient. Wilcoxon tests on paired samples were used to test changes in diversity from C1D1 to C4D1. TCRdb re-hosts the immuneACCESS table, in-frame sequences only. Its copies lack some clones; in the studies checked, an unresolved V gene accounts for under half of them, and the cause for the rest is not known. V, J and clone size derive from that table, while D and trimming were established from the DNA sequence. The sample table shows some 20,000 clones, and around 81% are seen once. Around 21% of the sample rests with the top ten.

Including cysteine and phenylalanine, the CDR3 has 15 amino acids. The sequence is cut down to CDR3 DNA, 45 bases in frame from base 1. Based on the germline V gene (reference sequence), the CDR1 and CDR2 sequences are LNHNV and YYDKDF. Between the V and J ends, shortened by 2 bases and 5 bases respectively, the junction contains 13 bases. The label giving this sample's time point can be read as: cycle 4 day 1 (C4D1), after less than 7 weeks of nivolumab. Every trial patient had relapsed after autologous stem cell transplantation, and cohorts A, B and C differed in prior brentuximab vedotin exposure. The trial cohort was composed of around 60 patients with relapsed/refractory classical Hodgkin lymphoma, for whom complete response, partial response or progressive disease was recorded as best overall response. In the multi-cohort phase II CheckMate 205 trial, trial patients received single-agent nivolumab. Best overall response was determined by an independent review committee according to the 2007 International Working Group response criteria. PBMCs from the trial were collected at three points: immediately before nivolumab initiation (C1D1), and during therapy at cycle 2 day 1 and cycle 4 day 1. After peripheral blood was drawn into 8 mL Vacutainer Cell Preparation Tubes, PBMCs were isolated by centrifugation and then cryopreserved.

The source is a human donor with classical Hodgkin lymphoma. This chain is built from TRBV15 and TRBJ2-1, and perhaps TRBD2 as D gene, on 6 matching bases. The sample here was peripheral blood mononuclear cells (PBMCs), taken before the fourth cycle of nivolumab. The CDR3 has the sequence CATSRRLGGNNEQFF. The DNA reads as follows: TGTGCCACCAGCAGACGACTGGGAGGAAACAATGAGCAGTTCTTC.